A selection of T cell receptor beta chains follows, all from one sample in a study of blood T cell repertoires in COVID-19. The assay was immunoSEQ multiplex PCR, and TCRdb's table has in-frame clones only and misses some. The sample carries some 120,000 clones, 75% to 90% recorded once. The sequenced sample was peripheral blood. These receptors came from a man between 25 and 39 years old with acute or convalescent COVID-19. Both conserved end residues are part of each CDR3. The D gene is left open where the match is weak. Clone size is given for some rows only: seen once, a few or many times, or a class if the clone is expanded.

TRBJ2-3,TRBD2,TRBV28,NA,CASSSLLTSGGTDTQYF,TGTGCCAGCAGTTCCCTCCTGACTAGCGGGGGCACAGATACGCAGTATTTT
TRBJ2-3,NA,TRBV19,once,CASSLGLRGTSTDTQYF,TGTGCCAGTAGTTTGGGGTTGCGAGGGACTAGCACAGATACGCAGTATTTT
TRBJ2-1,TRBD2,TRBV3-1/TRBV3-2,NA,CASSQKIDLEREGRYNEQFF,TGTGCCAGCAGCCAGAAAATCGATCTTGAGCGGGAGGGCCGGTACAATGAGCAGTTCTTC
TRBJ2-7,TRBD1,TRBV27,NA,CASSLTGGAGYEQYF,TGTGCCAGCAGTTTGACAGGGGGCGCGGGCTACGAGCAGTACTTC
TRBJ1-5,NA,TRBV27,NA,CASSFLGEPQHF,TGTGCCAGCAGTTTTTTAGGGGAGCCCCAGCATTTT
TRBJ1-1,NA,TRBV3-1/TRBV3-2,NA,CASSQDLEDTEAFF,TGTGCCAGCAGCCAAGATCTCGAGGACACTGAAGCTTTCTTT
TRBJ1-3,NA,TRBV14,NA,CASSQDGGSGNTIYF,TGTGCCAGCAGCCAAGACGGGGGCTCTGGAAACACCATATATTTT
TRBJ1-6,NA,TRBV7-8,few,CASSAQQGGGHSSLHF,TGTGCCAGCAGCGCACAACAGGGAGGGGGGCATTCATCCCTCCACTTT
TRBJ1-1,NA,TRBV5-8,once,CASSPQQGNTEAFF,TGTGCCAGCAGCCCCCAACAGGGGAACACTGAAGCTTTCTTT
TRBJ1-3,NA,TRBV6-1,NA,CASSEDQGFGNTIYF,TGTGCCAGCAGTGAAGATCAGGGCTTCGGAAACACCATATATTTT
TRBJ2-5,NA,TRBV24-1,NA,CATSGTGSETQYF,TGTGCCACCAGCGGTACCGGGTCTGAGACCCAGTACTTC
TRBJ1-4,TRBD1,TRBV5-1,NA,CASSWGEQGSNEKLFF,TGCGCCAGCAGCTGGGGAGAACAGGGGAGTAATGAAAAACTGTTTTTT
TRBJ1-1,NA,TRBV5-6,once,CASSSTVNTEAFF,TGTGCCAGCAGCTCCACGGTGAACACTGAAGCTTTCTTT
TRBJ2-1,TRBD2,TRBV2,NA,CASRTSGRPSSYNEQFF,TGTGCCAGCAGGACTAGCGGGAGGCCTAGCTCCTACAATGAGCAGTTCTTC
TRBJ2-1,NA,TRBV27,NA,CASRHTRLVSYNEQFF,TGTGCCAGCAGGCATACCCGACTAGTCTCCTACAATGAGCAGTTCTTC
TRBJ2-2,NA,TRBV12-3/TRBV12-4,NA,CASRLDSTGELFF,TGTGCCAGCAGACTTGATAGCACCGGGGAGCTGTTTTTT
TRBJ1-2,TRBD1,TRBV19,NA,CASSIDRGSDGYTF,TGTGCCAGTAGTATAGACAGGGGGTCGGATGGCTACACCTTC
TRBJ2-1,NA,TRBV7-2,NA,CASSSDGGSSYNEQFF,TGTGCCAGCAGCTCGGACGGGGGTTCCTCCTACAATGAGCAGTTCTTC
TRBJ2-1,TRBD2,TRBV3-1/TRBV3-2,NA,CASSFGTSYYNEQFF,TGTGCCAGCAGCTTCGGGACTAGCTACTACAATGAGCAGTTCTTC
TRBJ1-4,NA,TRBV19,NA,CASSQGWTNEKLFF,TGTGCCAGTAGTCAGGGTTGGACTAATGAAAAACTGTTTTTT
TRBJ2-3,NA,TRBV19,few,CASSIGGSLTDTQYF,TGTGCCAGTAGTATCGGAGGCAGCTTAACAGATACGCAGTATTTT
TRBJ2-5,NA,TRBV7-6,NA,CASSRGLPHQETQYF,TGTGCCAGCAGCCGGGGACTGCCTCACCAAGAGACCCAGTACTTC
TRBJ1-1,TRBD1,TRBV6-5,NA,CASTRVGGGDTEAFF,TGTGCCAGCACCCGGGTAGGGGGCGGAGACACTGAAGCTTTCTTT
TRBJ1-6,NA,TRBV20-1,NA,CSARSDSPLHF,TGCAGTGCTAGATCGGATTCACCCCTCCACTTT
TRBJ1-2,TRBD1,TRBV7-9,NA,CASSLMTGLVYTF,TGTGCCAGCAGCTTAATGACAGGGCTTGTCTACACCTTC
TRBJ1-3,NA,TRBV30,NA,CAWSVPRLHDRNTIYF,TGTGCCTGGAGTGTACCGCGACTCCATGATAGAAACACCATATATTTT
TRBJ2-6,NA,TRBV3-1/TRBV3-2,many,CASSQDLGGADVLTF,TGTGCCAGCAGCCAAGATCTCGGGGGAGCTGACGTCCTGACTTTC
TRBJ1-4,NA,TRBV5-8,NA,CASSLSGNNEKLFF,TGTGCCAGCAGCTTGAGCGGTAACAATGAAAAACTGTTTTTT
TRBJ1-2,TRBD1,TRBV18,NA,CASSQAPGQGANGYTF,TGTGCCAGCTCACAGGCCCCGGGACAGGGGGCGAATGGCTACACCTTC
TRBJ2-3,NA,TRBV2,NA,CASSPAGPGTDTQYF,TGTGCCAGCAGCCCGGCGGGTCCCGGCACAGATACGCAGTATTTT
TRBJ2-2,NA,TRBV9,NA,CASSVAGGNPLAGELFF,TGTGCCAGCAGCGTAGCTGGGGGGAACCCTCTCGCCGGGGAGCTGTTTTTT
TRBJ2-1,TRBD1,TRBV5-1,NA,CASSFEGRQGAGGNEQFF,TGCGCCAGCAGCTTCGAGGGGCGGCAGGGGGCTGGGGGCAATGAGCAGTTCTTC
TRBJ1-4,NA,TRBV29-1,NA,CSVAGQGGEKLFF,TGCAGCGTTGCCGGCCAGGGCGGTGAAAAACTGTTTTTT
TRBJ2-1,NA,TRBV3-1/TRBV3-2,NA,CASSQVRYNEQFF,TGTGCCAGCAGCCAAGTCAGATACAATGAGCAGTTCTTC
TRBJ1-5,TRBD1,TRBV18,NA,CASSTGDRNQPQHF,TGTGCCAGCTCCACAGGGGATCGCAATCAGCCCCAGCATTTT
TRBJ1-1,NA,TRBV19,NA,CASSMWAGTEAFF,TGTGCCAGTAGTATGTGGGCGGGCACTGAAGCTTTCTTT
TRBJ2-1,TRBD2,TRBV7-6,NA,CASSSRKGLAYNEQFF,TGTGCCAGCAGCTCCCGCAAGGGACTAGCTTACAATGAGCAGTTCTTC
TRBJ2-1,TRBD2,TRBV13,NA,CASSLELAGKSSYNEQFF,TGTGCCAGCAGCTTAGAACTAGCGGGGAAAAGCTCCTACAATGAGCAGTTCTTC
TRBJ1-2,TRBD1,TRBV5-1,NA,CASSNPGQGSRGYTF,TGCGCCAGCAGCAACCCGGGACAGGGTTCACGTGGCTACACCTTC
TRBJ2-5,TRBD2,TRBV7-9,NA,CASSPQRGTRETQYF,TGTGCCAGCAGCCCACAGCGGGGAACAAGAGAGACCCAGTACTTC
TRBJ1-1,TRBD1,TRBV30,NA,CAWSRQGPRGAFF,TGTGCCTGGAGTCGACAGGGTCCAAGAGGAGCTTTCTTT
TRBJ1-5,NA,TRBV7-9,NA,CASSADYGQPQHF,TGTGCCAGCAGCGCAGACTACGGTCAGCCCCAGCATTTT
TRBJ1-2,NA,TRBV24-1,NA,CATSDSDRVYGYTF,TGTGCCACCAGTGACTCGGACAGAGTCTATGGCTACACCTTC
TRBJ1-6,TRBD1,TRBV6-2/TRBV6-3,NA,CASSQQGANNSPLHF,TGTGCCAGCAGCCAACAGGGGGCGAATAATTCACCCCTCCACTTT
TRBJ2-6,NA,TRBV5-4,NA,CASSLKGMTGANVLTF,TGTGCCAGCAGCTTGAAGGGGATGACTGGGGCCAACGTCCTGACTTTC
TRBJ2-1,NA,TRBV30,NA,CAWSVGLGRFF,TGTGCCTGGAGTGTGGGGCTAGGACGGTTCTTC
TRBJ2-1,NA,TRBV2,NA,CASSEVGFVSNEQFF,TGTGCCAGCAGTGAGGTCGGGTTCGTCTCTAATGAGCAGTTCTTC
TRBJ2-7,TRBD1,TRBV5-8,few,CASSLRQGHYEQYF,TGTGCCAGCAGCCTACGACAGGGTCACTACGAGCAGTACTTC
TRBJ2-5,NA,TRBV9,NA,CASSADWGQETQYF,TGTGCCAGCAGCGCGGACTGGGGTCAAGAGACCCAGTACTTC
TRBJ1-5,NA,TRBV3-1/TRBV3-2,NA,CASSQGRQSGPQHF,TGTGCCAGCAGCCAAGGGCGGCAGTCGGGGCCCCAGCATTTT
TRBJ2-1,TRBD2,TRBV9,NA,CASSDGLASYNEQFF,TGTGCCAGCAGCGACGGACTAGCCTCCTACAATGAGCAGTTCTTC
TRBJ2-1,NA,TRBV9,once,CASSVDRSARNEQFF,TGTGCCAGCAGCGTAGACCGGAGTGCGAGGAATGAGCAGTTCTTC
TRBJ2-3,NA,TRBV5-1,NA,CASSLVSHSGSASTDTQYF,TGCGCCAGCAGCTTGGTGTCCCACAGCGGAAGCGCTAGCACAGATACGCAGTATTTT
TRBJ1-1,TRBD1,TRBV2,NA,CASNDAEGQGDTEAFF,TGTGCCAGCAACGACGCAGAAGGACAGGGGGACACTGAAGCTTTCTTT
TRBJ1-2,TRBD1,TRBV7-8,NA,CASSSRTGSNGYTF,TGTGCCAGCAGCTCGCGGACAGGGTCGAATGGCTACACCTTC
TRBJ2-2,NA,TRBV7-6,NA,CASSISPSHTGELFF,TGTGCCAGCAGCATTAGCCCTTCCCACACCGGGGAGCTGTTTTTT
TRBJ1-1,NA,TRBV4-3,NA,CASSQDAAGTEAFF,TGCGCCAGCAGCCAAGATGCGGCGGGAACTGAAGCTTTCTTT